The sequence of this T cell receptor (beta chain) was determined in a study of neurological immune-mediated disorders. The CDR3 contains 13 residues. The germline V gene encodes CDR1 MDHEN and CDR2 SYDVKM. V gave up 5 bases and J gave up 0 bases, with 5 bases separating them. Each CDR3 protein is one row after TCRdb ran MiXCR on the 5' RACE reads. The table has under 60,000 distinct CDR3 sequences, about 3% seen once. This clonotype was recorded many times. The sequence was collected from a man between 40 and 49 years old with multiple sclerosis. The chain combines TRBV28 with TRBJ1-5; D not certain. The sequenced sample consisted of PBMCs. CDR3 in amino acids: CASSVGSNQPQHF. As DNA, the CDR3 is TGTGCCAGCAGTGTAGGTAGCAATCAGCCCCAGCATTTT.